A selection of T cell receptor beta chains follows, all from one sample in a study of OX40 agonist ivuxolimab in advanced cancers. Sequencing used immunoSEQ multiplex PCR; TCRdb keeps in-frame clones, though not all of them. This table has 90,000 to 95,000 clones, 70% to 90% appearing once. The material was CD4+ or CD8+ T cells sorted from blood, obtained in a trial of the OX40 agonist ivuxolimab. Source of these receptors: an adult with an advanced solid tumor such as melanoma, head and neck, liver or kidney cancer. Each CDR3 is given with its conserved first and last residue. The D gene is left open where the match is weak. Clone size, where shown, is once, few, many, or a class for clones that have expanded.

size: NA; length: 14; J: TRBJ2-2; D: NA; V: TRBV2; DNA: TGTGCCAGCAGTGTTGTACAGGGCACCGGGGAGCTGTTTTTT; CDR3: CASSVVQGTGELFF
size: NA; length: 13; J: TRBJ1-5; D: NA; V: TRBV4-1; DNA: TGCGCCAGCAGCCAAGGTTTGGATCAGCCCCAGCATTTT; CDR3: CASSQGLDQPQHF
size: NA; length: 14; J: TRBJ1-1; D: NA; V: TRBV5-4; DNA: TGTGCCAGCAGCCCCGGGACCTCGAACACTGAAGCTTTCTTT; CDR3: CASSPGTSNTEAFF
size: few; length: 12; J: TRBJ2-3; D: NA; V: TRBV7-2; DNA: TGTGCCAGCAGCTATAGTAGAGATACGCAGTATTTT; CDR3: CASSYSRDTQYF
size: NA; length: 17; J: TRBJ2-1; D: TRBD2; V: TRBV30; DNA: TGTGCCTGGAGCGACCGCAGTGGGATAGCGGGGATGGGTGAGCAGTTCTTC; CDR3: CAWSDRSGIAGMGEQFF
size: NA; length: 16; J: TRBJ1-1; D: TRBD1; V: TRBV11-1; DNA: TGTGCCAGCAGCTTAAGGCCCCAACAGGGGGACTCTGAAGCTTTCTTT; CDR3: CASSLRPQQGDSEAFF
size: NA; length: 17; J: TRBJ2-6; D: TRBD2; V: TRBV7-2; DNA: TGTGCCAGCAGCCTAGCTAGCGGGATCTCTGGGGCCAACGTCCTGACTTTC; CDR3: CASSLASGISGANVLTF
size: NA; length: 16; J: TRBJ2-7; D: TRBD2; V: TRBV11-2; DNA: TGTGCCAGCAGCTTAGGAGCGGGAGGGACAACCTACGAGCAGTACTTC; CDR3: CASSLGAGGTTYEQYF
size: NA; length: 14; J: TRBJ2-1; D: NA; V: TRBV18; DNA: TGTGCCAGCTCACGAAACCAGGCCTCCAATGAGCAGTTCTTC; CDR3: CASSRNQASNEQFF
size: NA; length: 16; J: TRBJ1-4; D: NA; V: TRBV6-6; DNA: TGTGCCAGCAGTCTTACACCGGGACGGTCGAATGAAAAACTGTTTTTT; CDR3: CASSLTPGRSNEKLFF